This paragraph covers one TCR beta chain sequence. There are a few counts of this clone. What this receptor recognizes is not known. No base quality information exists; no much larger clone differs at one position. The library was built by means of the immunoSEQ multiplex PCR assay. For the multiplex PCR, a mixture combining 60 forward primers for TCR Vbeta segments and 13 reverse primers for TCR Jbeta segments was used. The CDR3 region of rearranged TCR beta genes was amplified from genomic DNA by a multiplex PCR assay. On the Illumina HiSeq System, the amplified TCR beta libraries were sequenced as 87-base-pair reads. In the authors' own workflow: A later analysis tallied approximately 87 million unique TCR beta chains across the 640 or so repertoires, and approximately 12 million of those chains were shared by two or more donors. Raw reads were error-corrected and collapsed into unique sequences by a nearest-neighbor algorithm in which closely related sequences were merged to remove PCR and sequencing errors. CDR3 sequences were aligned to IMGT reference sequences to assign V, D and J gene segments. For a sequence to be retained, at least a six-nucleotide match to both a V gene segment and a J gene segment was required. Rearrangements were called productive when the CDR3 lacked stop codons and stayed in frame with V and J; all others were non-productive. CDR3 was defined by IMGT convention, running from the second conserved V-encoded cysteine to the conserved J-encoded phenylalanine. The earlier analysis of some 600 of the donors excluded sequences that lacked an unambiguous match to a single V gene segment. In an earlier analysis of several hundred of the donors, a V segment was called functional when productive rearrangements were above 56.7%, and segregating when the standard deviation between donors exceeded 5%. A statistical classification framework was built for diagnosing cytomegalovirus status from the catalog of TCR beta chain sequences. V and J gene assignment, in a later analysis, came from comparing TCR nucleotide sequences with IMGT/GENE-DB human TR gene sequences. In a later analysis, CDR3 sequences and most-parsimonious VDJ recombination scenarios were assigned using the TCRdist pipeline. A later analysis defined each TCR beta chain by its CDR3 amino acid sequence plus V-gene family, and excluded reads lacking a unique V-gene family. In a later analysis, around 650 highly shared, low-generation-probability nucleotide sequences were removed to address suspected cross-contamination and a sequencing artifact. A later analysis calculated a clonal expansion index for each public chain from normalized within-repertoire ranks of inferred template counts. A later analysis computed generation probabilities with a VDJ recombination model fitted to out-of-frame rearrangements, and checked the results against IGoR. A later analysis scored TCR-TCR, TCR-HLA and TCR-CMV co-occurrence with hypergeometric tests, applying a repertoire-size bias correction to TCR pairs. False discovery rates were estimated in a later analysis by permuting HLA or CMV assignments 20 times. In a later analysis, co-occurring TCRs were grouped using DBSCAN, and TCRdist sequence similarity was added for clustering within HLA-allele-positive subsets. Repertoires with fewer than 30,000 or more than 120,000 public chains were left out of co-occurrence clustering, as were a handful of repertoires with anomalous nucleotide sharing. TCRdb took over this immuneACCESS table, retaining in-frame rearrangements with V and J assigned. Such tables are incomplete; in checked studies, under half of the missing clones stem from an unresolved V gene, and the remainder is unexplained. The V and J calls and clone size are taken from that table; D and trimming were inferred from the DNA. In all, the sample holds around 130,000 clones, and roughly two thirds of those were seen once. The ten most abundant clones make up around 1.6% of the sample.

Trimming at the junction amounts to 3 bases on V and 5 bases on J, and the germline ends lie 15 bases apart. Sequences SGHRS (CDR1) and YFSETQ (CDR2) are obtained from the germline V gene. From its cysteine to its phenylalanine, the CDR3 spans 14 amino acids. The retained sequence is limited to the CDR3, 42 bases, with the frame set at the first base. This sample was included in a study of cytomegalovirus exposure and HLA in healthy donors (dated by TCRdb to 2016 to 2017). Describing the broader study: In an earlier analysis of approximately 500 of the donors, approximately 260 Gb of sequence data and 90 million to 130 million unique TCR beta sequences from 150 million to 200 million T cells were reported. Roughly 300 gigabases of sequencing data and around 85 million unique TCR sequences made up an early release that covered several hundred HLA-typed donors. Of the roughly 400 genotyped donors, 75% to 85% were placed in the genetic ancestry cluster associated with self-reported Caucasian donors. The study was designed to test whether signatures of past pathogen exposure could be identified by cataloging public T cell receptors. The study profiled the T cell repertoires of approximately 700 subjects by immunosequencing and related them to cytomegalovirus serostatus. Besides the first cohort of around 700 subjects, a separate validation cohort made up of over 95 different subjects was used. To predict cytomegalovirus infection status, the study brought together high-throughput TCR immunosequencing, statistical association of individual TCRs with disease status, and machine learning. In a later analysis, previously published TCR beta repertoires from roughly 710 donors were re-analyzed and high-resolution HLA genotyping was added so that TCR occurrence patterns could be studied. In the later analysis, no new phenotypic data were used to find candidate immune exposures; instead, reliance was placed on TCR beta sequences and their occurrence across donors. To decide whether each TCR beta V gene segment behaved as functional or pseudogenic, an earlier analysis of approximately 590 of the donors relied on high-throughput TCR beta sequencing. Alongside the repertoire data, information on donor age, sex, ethnicity and CMV serostatus was compiled. A later genetic analysis took genome-wide SNP genotypes for about three fifths of the 666 donors and used that subset as a discovery cohort. All discovery cohort repertoires had been generated on a single sequencing platform. Both class I and class II loci were covered by HLA typing, at four-digit resolution. Typing coverage varied by locus: about 629-630 donors for A, B, C, DRB1 and DQB1; more than 500 for DQA1; more than 600 for DPA1; 400 to 480 for DPB1. Five DR-DQ haplotypes were treated as single units for association and clustering because of strong linkage in the cohort. Among 300 to 450 genotyped donors of the cohort, an average of about 240,000 unique TCR beta nucleotide sequences were sequenced per donor, about a sixth of them non-productive. Results and caveats for the whole study, not just this receptor: Linkage disequilibrium might explain the correlated functional status among segregating V segments, but an unknown experimental factor could not be ruled out. Across donors, most TCR sequences were observed very rarely, whereas some public TCRs were present in many individuals. Because counts were too low, some 17 rarely observed V segments, including chromosome 9 orphons, were left out of the earlier analysis of some 600 of the donors. Presence/absence analyses assumed roughly uniform sequencing depth across donors, an assumption that may not hold. In the study, some 180 TCR beta chains were listed as associated with cytomegalovirus. Some IMGT-functional V segments, including TRBV6-2 and TRBV6-3, could not be told apart with the 87-base-pair reads, so those segments were excluded. In this cohort, only TCR beta chains were sequenced, and detectable features were limited by the absence of alpha or paired-chain data. When HLA alleles, especially DR and DQ, strongly co-occurred, attributing TCR associations to individual alleles was difficult. HLA typing was unavailable for some donors at each locus, so association tests used only the typed subset. A later analysis reported that several top co-occurrence clusters appeared linked to parvovirus B19, influenza, CMV and Epstein-Barr virus. A cluster of highly shared sequence variants was judged likely to represent a technical artifact of the sequencing pipeline. A later analysis found that most CMV-associated TCR beta chains appeared HLA-restricted, with HLA associations seemingly driven largely by CMV exposure. In vitro tests confirmed that a few of the cytomegalovirus-associated TCR beta chains recognize cytomegalovirus antigens. In a later genetic analysis, a missense DCLRE1C variant was associated with V-gene and J-gene trimming of TCR beta chains, and the association was replicated in an independent cohort. For the cohort, immune exposure information was limited to CMV serostatus. The authors suggested that the approach could potentially be generalized to other disease states and immunological phenotypes. According to a later genetic analysis, donors in an Asian-associated ancestry cluster had fewer N-insertions in productive TCRs than the approximately 670-donor mean. At a false discovery rate of 0.05, a later analysis linked around 17,000 TCR beta sequences to specific HLA alleles. In a later analysis, HLA-associated TCR beta chains were found to be more clonally expanded and to have lower generation probabilities than equally common non-associated chains. A further reported finding was that TCR beta sequences accurately predicted the HLA-A and HLA-B alleles for most subjects in the first cohort. Broadly in line with IMGT annotations, most TCR beta V segments showed up in productive rearrangements about 87% or about 30% of the time in an earlier analysis of several hundred of the donors. A later analysis found that TCR association rates varied across HLA loci, with DRB1 alleles showing the most associated TCRs and HLA-C alleles the fewest. Cytomegalovirus status was reported to be diagnosed by the classifier with high specificity and sensitivity in both the original and validation cohorts.

The cohort consisted of 600 to 750 healthy bone marrow donors. At the time of sampling, every cohort member was nominally healthy, though immune exposures that went unrecorded were likely present. The donor tested CMV seropositive and was one of the 289 seropositive cohort members. Every donor gave a peripheral blood sample, and the peripheral blood mononuclear cells from that sample were used for TCR beta sequencing. The Qiagen DNeasy Blood Extraction Kit was used to extract genomic DNA from the blood cell samples. The clonotype comes from a man aged 30-40 years in good health and CMV-seropositive. The sequence is built from TRBV5-1 and TRBJ2-7; D gene: possibly TRBD2, on 6 matching bases. The sample was PBMCs. The sequenced DNA is TGCGCCAGCAGCTGGACTACCCTCTTAGACGAGCAGTACTTC. This translates into CASSWTTLLDEQYF.